The 10 T cell receptor beta chains in this list originate from one sample, sequenced in a study of blood T cell repertoires in COVID-19. The assay was immunoSEQ multiplex PCR, and TCRdb's table has in-frame clones only and misses some. The data hold approximately 100,000 clones, with approximately 84% observed a single time. The sample consisted of peripheral blood. The source of these receptors is a man between 65 and 79 years old with acute or convalescent COVID-19.

The genes are TRBV15 and TRBJ1-3, with unresolved D. The length of the CDR3 is 14 residues. Germline V gene sequence: CDR1 LNHNV, CDR2 YYDKDF (reference sequence). V was shortened by 4 bases and J by 2 bases, with 9 bases between the two germline ends. DNA for the CDR3: TGTGCCACCAGCATGAGGGAAACTGGAAACACCATATATTTT. Protein product: CATSMRETGNTIYF.

J is TRBJ2-7 and V is TRBV5-1; 7 bases map to TRBD1. Germline V gene sequence: CDR1 SGHRS, CDR2 YFSETQ. The CDR3 spans 13 residues. V lost 3 bases to trimming and J lost 3 bases; unmatched junction nucleotides: 3. This CDR3 reads CASSSGQIYEQYF. In DNA, the CDR3 is TGCGCCAGCAGCTCGGGACAGATCTACGAGCAGTACTTC.

V and J are TRBV5-4 and TRBJ2-1; 10 nucleotides match TRBD2. Germline loops: CDR1 SGHNT, CDR2 YYREEE (reference sequence). V was pared by 0 bases and J by 5 bases, with 11 bases of the junction left unmatched. The CDR3 covers 18 residues. The CDR3 here is CASSLDSSGRTGHNEQFF. The CDR3 bases are TGTGCCAGCAGCTTGGATTCTAGCGGGAGAACTGGGCACAATGAGCAGTTCTTC.

This clone was counted a single time. The rearrangement uses TRBV27 and TRBJ1-2, with TRBD1 as a possible D gene (6 bases). The germline CDR1 and CDR2 sequences are MNHEY and SMNVEV (reference sequence). The germline V and J ends were trimmed by 6 bases and 9 bases, with 17 bases remaining between them. The CDR3 is 13 amino acids. The CDR3: CASSQGLRGRYTF. The CDR3 DNA reads as TGTGCCAGCAGCCAGGGGCTTCGGGGACGCTACACCTTC.

This clone came up a few times. V is TRBV30 and J is TRBJ2-1, with 9 nucleotides matching TRBD2. The CDR3 is 14 amino acids. In germline, CDR1 is GTSNPN, CDR2 SVGIG (reference sequence). Unmatched junction bases numbered 6, after V lost 5 bases and J lost 4 bases. The CDR3 is CAWALAGNYNEQFF. The CDR3 DNA sequence: TGTGCCTGGGCCCTAGCGGGGAATTACAATGAGCAGTTCTTC.

This sequence joins TRBV6-5 and TRBJ2-7; 10 positions match TRBD1. The CDR3 is 14 amino acids. Per the germline V gene, CDR1 is MNHEY and CDR2 is SVGAGI. Unmatched junction bases numbered 4, after V lost 6 bases and J lost 2 bases. CDR3: CASRGTGDTYEQYF. As DNA, the CDR3 is TGTGCCAGCAGGGGGACAGGGGATACCTACGAGCAGTACTTC.

The rearrangement uses TRBV7-2 and TRBJ2-7; 12 nucleotides align to TRBD2. Germline-derived CDR1 and CDR2 are SGHTA and FQGNSA. V lost 5 bases to trimming and J lost 7 bases; unmatched junction nucleotides: 9. CDR3 length: 15 residues. In DNA, the CDR3 is TGTGCCAGCAGCCCGACTAGCGGGAGCCCCGGGGAGCAGTACTTC. Protein: CASSPTSGSPGEQYF.

CDR3 residues: CASSPGLAGDSSTDTQYF. CDR3 in DNA: TGCGCCAGCAGCCCGGGACTAGCGGGGGATAGCAGCACAGATACGCAGTATTTT. V gene TRBV5-1 combines with J gene TRBJ2-3, with 14 bases identical to TRBD2. CDR3 size: 18 residues. The V segment lost 4 bases and the J segment 0 bases; nucleotides outside the gene matches: 7. Germline-derived CDR1 and CDR2 are SGHRS and YFSETQ. The whole variable domain, filled in from reference TRBV5-1 and TRBJ2-3, reads KAGVTQTPRYLIKTRGQQVTLSCSPISGHRSVSWYQQTPGQGLQFLFEYFSETQRNKGNFPGRFSGRQFSNSRSEMNVSTLELGDSALYLCASSPGLAGDSSTDTQYFGPGTRLTVL.

This sequence joins TRBV9 and TRBJ1-4; possible D gene TRBD1, 6 bases. V lost 3 bases to trimming and J lost 3 bases, with 9 bases between them. Germline loops: CDR1 SGDLS, CDR2 YYNGEE. The CDR3 runs 14 residues. Here the CDR3 reads CASSGQVANEKLFF. The CDR3 bases are TGTGCCAGCAGCGGACAGGTGGCTAATGAAAAACTGTTTTTT.

V and J are TRBV2 and TRBJ2-5; D may be TRBD2 (9 bases). Germline V CDR1 and CDR2: SNHLY, FYNNEI. The V end lost 8 bases, the J end lost 3 bases, and 28 bases lay between the germline ends. This CDR3 region has 18 residues. The CDR3 spells CASDPQGGLAGAEETQYF. CDR3 in DNA: TGTGCCAGCGATCCACAGGGGGGATTAGCGGGGGCCGAAGAGACCCAGTACTTC. Full variable domain (missing parts from reference TRBV2 and TRBJ2-5): EPEVTQTPSHQVTQMGQEVILRCVPISNHLYFYWYRQILGQKVEFLVSFYNNEISEKSEIFDDQFSVERPDGSNFTLKIRSTKLEDSAMYFCASDPQGGLAGAEETQYFGPGTRLLVL.